These T cell receptor beta chains were read from a single sample in a study of OX40 agonist ivuxolimab in advanced cancers. Clones were read by immunoSEQ multiplex PCR, and TCRdb kept only the in-frame ones, dropping some. The profile shows about 85,000 clones, just over 85% of them singletons. The sample in question was CD4+ or CD8+ T cells sorted from blood, obtained in a trial of the OX40 agonist ivuxolimab. The receptors come from an adult with an advanced solid tumor such as melanoma, head and neck, liver or kidney cancer. The CDR3 runs from the conserved cysteine through the conserved F or W. Fields, in order: J gene, D gene, clone size, V gene, CDR3 DNA, CDR3 protein. A D gene is named only where the DNA matches it firmly. Expanded clones are given a class, and other clones once, few, many or no size at all.

J: TRBJ2-7
D: TRBD1
size: .
V: TRBV5-1
DNA: TGCGCCAGCAGCCCGGACAGGGGGCGATGGGAGCAGTACTTC
CDR3: CASSPDRGRWEQYF

J: TRBJ1-2
D: .
size: .
V: TRBV27
DNA: TGTGCCAGCAGTTTATTAGCAGGGGAGCGTGGCTACACCTTC
CDR3: CASSLLAGERGYTF

J: TRBJ1-6
D: .
size: few
V: TRBV15
DNA: TGTGCCACCAGCAGAGAGGTCTCCTATAATTCACCCCTCCACTTT
CDR3: CATSREVSYNSPLHF

J: TRBJ2-7
D: .
size: .
V: TRBV5-1
DNA: TGCGCCAGCAGCTTGTTCTCACCTCCCCGGGAGCAGTACTTC
CDR3: CASSLFSPPREQYF

J: TRBJ2-2
D: TRBD1
size: .
V: TRBV18
DNA: TGTGCCAGCTCACCATTACAGGGGACCGGGGAGCTGTTTTTT
CDR3: CASSPLQGTGELFF

J: TRBJ2-1
D: .
size: .
V: TRBV14
DNA: TGTGCCAGCAGCCAAGATGGAGGGATCTATGAGCAGTTCTTC
CDR3: CASSQDGGIYEQFF

J: TRBJ1-2
D: .
size: .
V: TRBV5-4
DNA: TGTGCCAGCAGCGTGGACGGGAATAACTATGGCTACACCTTC
CDR3: CASSVDGNNYGYTF

J: TRBJ1-2
D: .
size: .
V: TRBV19
DNA: TGTGCCAGTAGTAGGGACGGGGATAACTATGGCTACACCTTC
CDR3: CASSRDGDNYGYTF

J: TRBJ1-2
D: TRBD1
size: .
V: TRBV13
DNA: TGTGCCAGCAGCATCGGACAGGGAATGCTTGGCTACACCTTC
CDR3: CASSIGQGMLGYTF

J: TRBJ1-5
D: .
size: .
V: TRBV11-3
DNA: TGTGCCAGCAGGGAAAGGCCCGCGGGGCGCAATCAGCCCCAGCATTTT
CDR3: CASRERPAGRNQPQHF

J: TRBJ2-7
D: TRBD1
size: once
V: TRBV5-4
DNA: TGTGCCAGCAGCTTGGGAGGGACAGGGAGCCACGAGCAGTACTTC
CDR3: CASSLGGTGSHEQYF

J: TRBJ2-1
D: .
size: .
V: TRBV2
DNA: TGTGCCAGCAGCCTCGGTCCCTACAATGAGCAGTTCTTC
CDR3: CASSLGPYNEQFF

J: TRBJ2-1
D: TRBD1
size: few
V: TRBV14
DNA: TGTGCCAGCAGCCCCTGGGACAGCATCGAGCAGTTCTTC
CDR3: CASSPWDSIEQFF

J: TRBJ1-2
D: .
size: once
V: TRBV6-1
DNA: TGTGCCGTCCGGACGGACTATGGCTACACCTTC
CDR3: CAVRTDYGYTF

J: TRBJ1-4
D: .
size: .
V: TRBV7-2
DNA: TGTGCCAGCAGCTTAGCGCCAGGACCGAATGAAAAACTGTTTTTT
CDR3: CASSLAPGPNEKLFF

J: TRBJ1-1
D: .
size: .
V: TRBV20-1
DNA: TGCAGTGCTAGGGAGCGGACTGAAGCTTTCTTT
CDR3: CSARERTEAFF